The clone carrying this T cell receptor (beta chain) showed up many times. For TCRbeta, the library was prepared with unique molecular identifiers. TCRdb redid the calling of the PCR reads with MiXCR, one entry per CDR3 protein. This table has roughly 70,000 distinct CDR3 sequences, roughly 4.9% appearing once. These data belong to a study of T-cell reconstitution after alpha-beta-depleted transplantation in children. CDR3 size: 14 residues. V lost 1 base to trimming and J lost 2 bases, with 12 bases between them. CDR1 is DFQATT, CDR2 SNEGSKA, per germline (reference sequence). The V gene is TRBV20-1, the J gene TRBJ2-7; TRBD1 might be the D (6 bases). The sequence was obtained from a boy under two years old who had a stem cell transplant for acute myeloid leukemia, so the T cells may come from the graft donor. This specimen was PBMCs, mostly from graft donor cells, taken 180 days after TCRalphabeta/CD19-depleted stem cell transplant. CDR3 sequence reads: CSARVTGQTYEQYF. CDR3 bases: TGCAGTGCTAGAGTTACAGGGCAAACCTACGAGCAGTACTTC.